The 9 T cell receptor beta chains reported below all come from one sample, sequenced in a study of Graves' ophthalmopathy and Graves' hyperthyroidism. Amplifying from RNA transcripts, the study obtained TCR beta CDR3 regions. The first round was an RT-PCR with HTBI primers, and the second round was a multiplex PCR. TCRdb independently ran MiXCR on the multiplex PCR reads; one entry per CDR3 protein. Of some 370,000 distinct CDR3 sequences detected, approximately 18% appear once; the ten largest clones hold approximately 2.4%. Sequences were obtained from peripheral blood. The receptors here all came from an adult woman with stable Graves' hyperthyroidism.

This clonotype was counted a few times. This could be a read error, since a much larger clone is one nucleotide away. The rearrangement uses TRBV20-1 and TRBJ2-7; D possibly corresponds to TRBD2 (6 bases). CDR1 DFQATT and CDR2 SNEGSKA come from the germline V gene (reference sequence). This CDR3 has 15 amino acids. The CDR3 spells CSARRRRDSSYGQYF. As DNA, the CDR3 is TGCAGTGCTAGACGACGACGGGACTCCTCCTACGGGCAGTACTTC.

This chain connects TRBV5-1 to TRBJ1-1, with 8 bases lining up with TRBD1. The CDR3 sequence is 16 residues long. The V segment lost 0 bases and the J segment 1 base; nucleotides outside the gene matches: 5. Germline V gene lookup returns CDR1 SGHRS and CDR2 YFSETQ. CDR3 sequence: CASSLGTGTGNTEAFF. CDR3 bases: TGCGCCAGCAGCTTGGGGACCGGGACAGGGAACACTGAAGCTTTCTTT.

On this clonotype itself: The germline gene is not matched at one end of the junction; a read error may be the cause. The gene calls are TRBV7-7 and TRBJ2-5, with D possibly matching TRBD1 (6 bases). The length of the CDR3 is 13 residues. Germline CDR1 is SSHAT and CDR2 is FNYEAQ (reference sequence). The CDR3 protein is CASSGRGGETQYF. In nucleotides, the CDR3 is TGTGCTAGCAGCGGCAGGGGTGGAGAGACCCAGTACTTC. Full variable domain (rest looked up from reference TRBV7-7 and TRBJ2-5): GAGVSQSPRYKVTKRGQDVTLRCDPISSHATLYWYQQALGQGPEFLTYFNYEAQPDKSGLPSDRFSAERPEGSISTLTIQRTEQRDSAMYRCASSGRGGETQYFGPGTRLLVL.

This clonotype was seen at least ten times. The chain employs TRBV7-2 and TRBJ2-4, with TRBD1 matching 8 bases. J lost 2 bases, V lost 0 bases, and 12 bases had no gene match. CDR1 is SGHTA and CDR2 is FQGNSA in the germline V gene. The CDR3 has 19 amino acids. CDR3 amino acids: CASSLAHLRTGGTKNIQYF. CDR3 bases: TGTGCCAGCAGCTTAGCGCATTTAAGAACAGGGGGTACCAAAAACATTCAGTACTTC. Looking up the rest from reference TRBV7-2 and TRBJ2-4 gives the full variable domain: GAGVSQSPSNKVTEKGKDVELRCDPISGHTALYWYRQSLGQGLEFLIYFQGNSAPDKSGLPSDRFSAERTGGSVSTLTIQRTQQEDSAVYLCASSLAHLRTGGTKNIQYFGAGTRLSVL.

The table lists this clonotype with many counts. This chain links TRBV4-1 with TRBJ2-5, with D maybe TRBD2 (6 bases). CDR3 length equals 19 residues. Germline V CDR1 and CDR2: MGHRA, YSYEKL. Trimming took off 0 bases at V and 5 bases at J, with 25 bases between the two ends. DNA for the CDR3: TGCGCCAGCAGCCAAGATGGTACTAGCAGCCATGTGGTCGGGGAGACCCAGTACTTC. This translates into CASSQDGTSSHVVGETQYF.

This clonotype occurred many times. The chain joins TRBV19 to TRBJ2-7; a possible D gene is TRBD2 (5 bases). The CDR3 runs 14 residues. V lost 7 bases to trimming and J lost 0 bases, with 13 bases between them. CDR1 and CDR2 from the germline V gene are LNHDA and SQIVND (reference sequence). The CDR3 DNA reads TGTGCCAGTAATGCGCGGACTGCCTCCTACGAGCAGTACTTC. Encoded protein: CASNARTASYEQYF.

This clonotype was found many times. The chain has TRBV24-1 and TRBJ2-7, with D perhaps matching TRBD1 or TRBD2 (5 bases each). CDR1 is KGHDR, CDR2 SFDVKD, per germline. This CDR3 has 17 residues. V lost 3 bases and J 1 base, leaving 18 bases between the germline ends. CDR3 in amino acids: CATSDPTSGTESYEQYF. In DNA form, the CDR3 reads TGTGCCACCAGTGATCCCACCTCCGGGACCGAGTCCTACGAGCAGTACTTC.

V is TRBV19 and J is TRBJ2-3; TRBD1 agrees at 9 bases. V was pared by 5 bases and J by 5 bases, with 2 bases of the junction left unmatched. The V gene's germline CDR1 is LNHDA and CDR2 SQIVND (reference sequence). The CDR3 length is 13 residues. DNA of the CDR3: TGTGCCAGTAGTCCGGGACAGGGAGATACGCAGTATTTT. Translating it yields CASSPGQGDTQYF.

In regard to this clonotype: A read error may explain this, as a much larger clone is one base away. J is TRBJ2-5 and V is TRBV30; TRBD2 is a possible D gene (5 bases). The CDR3 is made up of 13 amino acids. In germline, CDR1 is GTSNPN, CDR2 SVGIG (reference sequence). CDR3 in amino acids: CAWSLLVEETLYF. CDR3 in DNA: TGTGCCTGGAGCCTACTAGTAGAAGAGACCCTGTACTTC.